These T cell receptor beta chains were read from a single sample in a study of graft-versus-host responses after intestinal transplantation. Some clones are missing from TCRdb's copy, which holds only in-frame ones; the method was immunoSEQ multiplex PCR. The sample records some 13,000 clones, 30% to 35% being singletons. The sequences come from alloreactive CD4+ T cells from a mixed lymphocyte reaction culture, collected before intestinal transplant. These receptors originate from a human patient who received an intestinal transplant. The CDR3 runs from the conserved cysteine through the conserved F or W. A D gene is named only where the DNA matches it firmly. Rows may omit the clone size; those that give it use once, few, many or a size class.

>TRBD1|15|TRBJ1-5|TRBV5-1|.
CASSLGTGANQPQHF
TGCGCCAGCAGCTTGGGGACAGGGGCCAATCAGCCCCAGCATTTT
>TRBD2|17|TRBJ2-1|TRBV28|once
CASSLGTSVGRHNEQFF
TGTGCCAGCAGTTTGGGGACTAGCGTGGGGCGCCACAATGAGCAGTTCTTC
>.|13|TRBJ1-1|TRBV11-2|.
CASSSGVYTEAFF
TGTGCCAGCAGCTCCGGGGTTTATACTGAAGCTTTCTTT
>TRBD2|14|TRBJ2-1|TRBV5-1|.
CASSPGTTYNEQFF
TGCGCCAGCAGCCCGGGGACTACCTACAATGAGCAGTTCTTC
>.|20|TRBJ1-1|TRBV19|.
CASKGGGDNFKGSQGAEAFF
TGTGCCAGTAAGGGTGGAGGGGACAATTTTAAAGGCTCCCAAGGCGCTGAAGCTTTCTTT
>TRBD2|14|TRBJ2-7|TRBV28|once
CASSELAGDDEQYF
TGTGCCAGCAGTGAGCTGGCGGGAGACGACGAGCAGTACTTC
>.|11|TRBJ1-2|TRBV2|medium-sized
CASTANYGYTF
TGTGCCAGCACTGCTAACTATGGCTACACCTTC
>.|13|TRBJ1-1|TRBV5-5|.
CASSFDRTTEAFF
TGTGCCAGCAGCTTCGACAGGACCACTGAAGCTTTCTTT
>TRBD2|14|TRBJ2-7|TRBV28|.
CASSARGGSYEQYF
TGTGCCAGCAGTGCCCGGGGGGGCTCCTACGAGCAGTACTTC
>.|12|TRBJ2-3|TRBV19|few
CASSSPPDTQYF
TGTGCCAGTAGTAGCCCTCCCGATACGCAGTATTTT
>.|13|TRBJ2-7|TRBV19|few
CATATTGHPEQYF
TGTGCCACAGCGACGACAGGTCATCCCGAGCAGTACTTC
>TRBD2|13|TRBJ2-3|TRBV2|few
CANRERETDTQYF
TGTGCCAACAGAGAGCGGGAGACAGATACGCAGTATTTT
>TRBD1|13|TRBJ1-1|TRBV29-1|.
CSVVGTVGTEAFF
TGCAGCGTTGTAGGGACAGTGGGCACTGAAGCTTTCTTT
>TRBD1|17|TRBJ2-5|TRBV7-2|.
CASSLGASGTGIETQYF
TGTGCCAGCAGCTTAGGGGCCTCGGGGACAGGGATCGAGACCCAGTACTTC
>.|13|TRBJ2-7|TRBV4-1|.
CASSRSWDYEQYF
TGCGCCAGCAGCCGTAGTTGGGACTACGAGCAGTACTTC
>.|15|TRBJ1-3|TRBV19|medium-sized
CASRKTDLSGNTIYF
TGTGCCAGTAGAAAGACGGATCTCTCTGGAAACACCATATATTTT
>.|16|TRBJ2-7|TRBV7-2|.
CASSLRARQVAYEQYF
TGTGCCAGCAGCTTAAGGGCCCGACAGGTGGCCTACGAGCAGTACTTC
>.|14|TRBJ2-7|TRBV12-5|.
CASGLVRGLYEQYF
TGTGCTAGTGGTTTGGTACGGGGTCTCTACGAGCAGTACTTC
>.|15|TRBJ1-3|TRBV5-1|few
CASSLALQTGNTIYF
TGTGCCAGCAGCTTGGCCCTACAGACTGGAAACACCATATATTTT
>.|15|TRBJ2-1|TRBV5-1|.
CASSLDPLSYNEQFF
TGCGCCAGCAGCTTGGATCCCCTCTCCTACAATGAGCAGTTCTTC
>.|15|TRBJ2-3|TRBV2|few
CASSAGGRAFDTQYF
TGTGCCAGCAGTGCAGGGGGGAGGGCCTTTGATACGCAGTATTTT
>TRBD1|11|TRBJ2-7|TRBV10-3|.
CASTGGYEQYF
TGTGCCAGCACAGGGGGCTACGAGCAGTACTTC
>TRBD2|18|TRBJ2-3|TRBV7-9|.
CASSLGLAGGYSTDTQYF
TGTGCCAGCAGCTTAGGACTAGCGGGAGGTTATAGCACAGATACGCAGTATTTT
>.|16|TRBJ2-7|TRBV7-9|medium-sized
CASSLAGYGRTAEQYF
TGTGCCAGCAGCTTAGCAGGGTATGGACGGACAGCCGAGCAGTACTTC
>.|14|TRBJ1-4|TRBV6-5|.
CASSYAGEGEKLFF
TGTGCCAGCAGTTACGCAGGGGAAGGTGAAAAACTGTTTTTT
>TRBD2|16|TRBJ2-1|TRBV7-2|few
CASSLGLLAYYNEQFF
TGTGCCAGCAGCTTAGGCTTACTAGCGTACTACAATGAGCAGTTCTTC
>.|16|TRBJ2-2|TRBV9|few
CASSTTTGANTGELFF
TGTGCCAGCAGCACCACGACAGGAGCGAACACCGGGGAGCTGTTTTTT
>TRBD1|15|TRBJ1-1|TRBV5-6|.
CASSFLDRVNTEAFF
TGTGCCAGCAGCTTCTTGGACAGGGTGAACACTGAAGCTTTCTTT
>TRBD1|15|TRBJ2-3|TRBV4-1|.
CASSPSGQGPDTQYF
TGCGCCAGCAGCCCTTCTGGACAGGGACCGGATACGCAGTATTTT
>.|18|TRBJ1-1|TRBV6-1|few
CASSETVYGGPLNTEAFF
TGTGCCAGCAGTGAAACGGTTTACGGGGGACCCTTGAACACTGAAGCTTTCTTT
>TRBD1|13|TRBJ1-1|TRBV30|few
CAWSRGGLTEAFF
TGTGCCTGGAGTCGAGGGGGCCTCACCGAAGCTTTCTTT
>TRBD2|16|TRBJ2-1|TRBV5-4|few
CASSLASGWPYNEQFF
TGTGCCAGCAGCTTGGCTAGCGGGTGGCCTTACAATGAGCAGTTCTTC
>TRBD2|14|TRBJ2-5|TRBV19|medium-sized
CASSIGTSWETQYF
TGTGCCAGTAGTATAGGGACTAGCTGGGAGACCCAGTACTTC
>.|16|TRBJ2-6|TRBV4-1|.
CASSQQTALGANVLTF
TGCGCCAGCAGCCAGCAGACAGCCCTGGGGGCCAACGTCCTGACTTTC
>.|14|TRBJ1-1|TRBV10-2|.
CASGDPTMARVAFF
TGCGCCAGCGGGGATCCGACAATGGCTCGCGTAGCTTTCTTT
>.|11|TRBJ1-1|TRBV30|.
CAWVIGTEAFF
TGTGCCTGGGTAATAGGTACTGAAGCTTTCTTT
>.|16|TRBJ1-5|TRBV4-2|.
CASSPRGGDSNQPQHF
TGTGCCAGCAGCCCCCGGGGAGGAGATAGCAATCAGCCCCAGCATTTT
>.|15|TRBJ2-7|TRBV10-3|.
CASRVGVGPTYEQYF
TGTGCCAGCAGAGTTGGGGTAGGCCCGACCTACGAGCAGTACTTC
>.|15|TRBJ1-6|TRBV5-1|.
CASSFTQGPNSPLHF
TGCGCCAGCAGCTTCACACAGGGACCTAATTCACCCCTCCACTTT
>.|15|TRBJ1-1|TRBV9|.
CASSQKGDLNTEAFF
TGTGCCAGCAGCCAAAAAGGGGATTTGAACACTGAAGCTTTCTTT
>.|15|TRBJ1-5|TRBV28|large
CASRPTDFSNQPQHF
TGTGCCAGCAGACCGACAGATTTTAGCAATCAGCCCCAGCATTTT